This T cell receptor (beta chain) comes out of a study of patients and donors after allogeneic stem cell transplantation. TCRdb re-analysed the RT-PCR reads in MiXCR, keeping a single row per CDR3 protein. The data contain about 960,000 distinct CDR3 sequences, more than 15% of them seen just once; the ten biggest clones take up roughly 6.4%. This clonotype appeared a few times. The CDR3 covers 15 residues. V was clipped by 4 bases and J by 6 bases; unmatched bases: 9. Looked up from germline, CDR1 is LGHNT and CDR2 is FRNRAP. Sample: blood, either unsorted or a sorted T cell fraction (not recorded which). The chain uses TRBV12-5 and TRBJ2-7; TRBD1 agrees at 10 bases. The origin of this receptor is a human donor who was either an allogeneic HSCT recipient or a stem cell or donor lymphocyte infusion donor (not recorded which). It is not recorded whose cells these are; they may come from a transplant donor. CDR3 residues: CASGSGDRGIAEQYF. In DNA, the CDR3 is TGTGCTAGTGGTTCGGGGGACAGGGGAATCGCCGAGCAGTACTTC.